The 32 T cell receptor beta chains below all came from one sample that was sequenced in a study of cytomegalovirus exposure and HLA in healthy donors. Amplification used 60 Vbeta primers and 13 Jbeta primers. Profiled with immunoSEQ multiplex PCR; TCRdb holds only in-frame clones, not every one. The sample comprises approximately 180,000 clones, 75% of which are singletons, and 2.5% to 3.5% rests with the top ten. The sequencing input was PBMCs. The receptors were sampled from a male donor in good health and CMV-seronegative.

Here the CDR3 DNA reads TGTGCCAGTAGCTTTAGCGGGTCCTCCTACAATGAGCAGTTCTTC. This sequence encodes CASSFSGSSYNEQFF. J is TRBJ2-1 and V is TRBV19, with 7 bases lining up with TRBD2. The CDR3 spans 15 residues. CDR1 is LNHDA and CDR2 is SQIVND in the germline V gene (reference sequence). The V gene end was trimmed by 6 bases and the J gene end by 0 bases; junction bases not matched to a gene: 5.

As concerns this clone: This CDR3 is also generated by other DNA sequences in the sample. This chain joins TRBV6-4 and TRBJ2-3, with no clear D. CDR1 is MRHNA, CDR2 SNTAGT, per germline. Trimming pared 0 bases from V and 6 bases from J, leaving 4 bases between. This CDR3 is built from 12 residues. CDR3 loop: CASSDSGDTQYF. CDR3 coding DNA: TGTGCCAGCAGTGACTCGGGCGATACGCAGTATTTT.

The genes are TRBV27 and TRBJ1-5, with TRBD1 matching 9 bases. The CDR3 has 20 amino acids. The V gene end was trimmed by 4 bases and the J gene end by 0 bases; junction bases not matched to a gene: 16. CDR1 and CDR2 from the germline V gene are MNHEY and SMNVEV (reference sequence). The CDR3 DNA is TGTGCCAGCAGTTGGTCGGGAGGGACAGGGTGGGGCTATAGCAATCAGCCCCAGCATTTT. It translates to CASSWSGGTGWGYSNQPQHF.

V gene TRBV7-6 combines with J gene TRBJ1-1; 7 bases are a match to TRBD1. The germline V gene encodes CDR1 SGHVS and CDR2 FNYEAQ. Germline trimming cut 8 bases from V and 11 bases from J; bases unmatched to any gene: 14. The CDR3 contains 13 residues. CDR3 loop: CASWRPGTDLAFF. CDR3 DNA sequence: TGTGCCAGCTGGCGACCCGGGACAGACTTGGCTTTCTTT.

The rearrangement joins TRBV19 to TRBJ1-2, with TRBD1 matching 7 bases. The junction had 14 bases not matched to a gene; V was cut back by 4 bases and J by 6 bases. The germline CDR1 and CDR2 sequences are LNHDA and SQIVND (reference sequence). The CDR3 is 16 residues long. The CDR3 DNA follows: TGTGCCAGTAGTAGGGGGACAGAGTTTGCCGTGAATGGCTACACCTTC. Encoded protein: CASSRGTEFAVNGYTF.

This sequence joins TRBV6-5 and TRBJ2-3, with TRBD2 matching 10 bases. CDR1 is MNHEY, CDR2 SVGAGI, per germline. This CDR3 region has 15 residues. With 7 bases clipped from V and 1 base from J, the junction kept 5 bases outside the gene matches. The CDR3 DNA reads as TGTGCCAGCATTCCAACTAGCGGGGGCACAGATACGCAGTATTTT. Residues: CASIPTSGGTDTQYF.

The CDR3 is CASSFGQTYEQYF. The CDR3 DNA reads as TGTGCCAGCAGCTTCGGACAGACCTACGAGCAGTACTTC. The J gene is TRBJ2-7, the V gene TRBV11-2, with D tentatively TRBD1 (6 bases). Germline V gene data show CDR1 as SGHAT and CDR2 as FQNNGV. Deletions cut 3 bases from V and 2 bases from J, with 8 bases between. The CDR3 consists of 13 residues.

This chain uses TRBV18 with TRBJ1-1; 9 nucleotides agree with TRBD1. The germline V gene has CDR1 KGHSH and CDR2 LQKENI. V lost 5 bases and J lost 4; bases outside the gene matches: 14. CDR3 size: 17 residues. CDR3 sequence reads: CASSIAGTGYLSTEAFF. The CDR3 DNA reads TGTGCCAGCTCAATCGCCGGGACAGGGTACTTGAGCACTGAAGCTTTCTTT.

This clone was detected only once. This rearrangement joins TRBV15 to TRBJ1-1; TRBD1 is a possible D gene (6 bases). Looked up from germline, CDR1 is LNHNV and CDR2 is YYDKDF (reference sequence). This CDR3 spans 16 amino acids. V gave up 1 base and J gave up 0 bases, with 12 bases separating them. The CDR3 spells CATSRGVAGVNTEAFF. The CDR3 DNA reads TGTGCCACCAGCAGAGGAGTTGCAGGGGTGAACACTGAAGCTTTCTTT.

The chain recombines TRBV5-1 with TRBJ1-2; no clear D. The CDR3 spans 13 residues. The V end lost 0 bases, the J end lost 3 bases, and 6 bases lay between the germline ends. Germline V gene lookup returns CDR1 SGHRS and CDR2 YFSETQ. CDR3 in DNA: TGCGCCAGCAGCTTGGCGGGTGACTATGGCTACACCTTC. It translates to CASSLAGDYGYTF.

The gene calls are TRBV2 and TRBJ1-1; D ambiguous. CDR3 length equals 14 residues. Trimming cost V 7 bases and J 5 bases, with 17 bases left between them. Germline CDR1 is SNHLY and CDR2 is FYNNEI. CDR3 residues: CASNSEGGWTEAFF. The CDR3 region has the DNA TGTGCCAGCAACTCGGAGGGAGGGTGGACTGAAGCTTTCTTT.

This clone was found a few times. V is TRBV6-5 and J is TRBJ2-1; TRBD2 matches 12 bases. With 6 bases clipped from V and 7 bases from J, the junction kept 7 bases outside the gene matches. CDR3 length: 15 amino acids. Germline CDR1 and CDR2: MNHEY and SVGAGI. As DNA, the CDR3 is TGTGCCAGCAGCCCCTCCCTAGCGGGGGGGAATGAGCAGTTCTTC. Encoded protein: CASSPSLAGGNEQFF.

The chain couples TRBV19 to TRBJ1-1; D is unresolved. Germline assignment: CDR1 LNHDA and CDR2 SQIVND (reference sequence). V was pared by 5 bases and J by 9 bases, with 19 bases between. This CDR3 is built from 14 residues. The CDR3 bases are TGTGCCAGTAGTCAAAACAGAGTAGAGCTGAAAGCTTTCTTT. It codes for CASSQNRVELKAFF.

The chain is built from TRBV27 and TRBJ1-2; tentative D call: TRBD1 (6 bases). CDR1 is MNHEY and CDR2 is SMNVEV in the germline V gene (reference sequence). V was trimmed by 4 bases and J by 5 bases, leaving 14 bases between them. There are 14 residues in the CDR3. CDR3 in DNA: TGTGCCAGCAGTTCCAATAACAGGGTTTATGGCTACACCTTC. It translates to CASSSNNRVYGYTF.

This clone showed up just a few times. This chain uses TRBV6-6 with TRBJ2-2; D remains ambiguous. This CDR3 has 13 residues. V lost 6 bases to trimming and J lost 6 bases, with 11 bases between them. Germline V gene lookup returns CDR1 MNHNY and CDR2 SVGAGI (reference sequence). This chain's CDR3 is CASSPLGAGELFF. The CDR3 DNA is TGTGCCAGCAGCCCCCTCGGAGCCGGGGAGCTGTTTTTT.

In DNA form, the CDR3 reads TGTGCCAGCAGAAACCCGGGACTAGAAAACGAGCAGTACTTC. Its translation is CASRNPGLENEQYF. V usage is TRBV6-5 and J usage is TRBJ2-7; 8 nucleotides match TRBD2. The ends lost 6 bases at V and 5 bases at J; junction bases unmatched: 9. Germline CDR1 and CDR2: MNHEY and SVGAGI. The CDR3 extends over 14 amino acids.

The chain joins TRBV19 to TRBJ1-2; possibly TRBD1 for D (5 bases). Germline V lookup: CDR1 LNHDA, CDR2 SQIVND (reference sequence). Trimming took off 3 bases at V and 2 bases at J, with 13 bases between the two ends. The CDR3 spans 15 residues. CDR3 region: CASSIGTPFNYGYTF. For the CDR3, the DNA is TGTGCCAGTAGTATCGGGACTCCTTTCAACTATGGCTACACCTTC. The variable domain in full, with the rest retrieved from reference TRBV19 and TRBJ1-2, is DGGITQSPKYLFRKEGQNVTLSCEQNLNHDAMYWYRQDPGQGLRLIYYSQIVNDFQKGDIAEGYSVSREKKESFPLTVTSAQKNPTAFYLCASSIGTPFNYGYTFGSGTRLTVV.

The V call is TRBV11-2, the J call TRBJ2-1, with D perhaps matching TRBD2 (6 bases). Trimming shortened V by 0 bases and J by 8 bases, and 11 bases separated the two germline ends. CDR1 and CDR2 (germline): SGHAT, FQNNGV. The CDR3 is 14 amino acids. The CDR3 here is CASSLDPKRDEQFF. The CDR3 nucleotides are TGTGCCAGCAGCTTAGACCCCAAGCGGGATGAGCAGTTCTTC.

The CDR3 region is CASSPGWKPNQPQHF. The CDR3 DNA reads as TGTGCCAGCAGCCCAGGATGGAAACCCAATCAGCCCCAGCATTTT. The rearrangement uses TRBV7-8 and TRBJ1-5, with D unresolved. Germline V gives CDR1 SGHVS, CDR2 FQNEAQ. The CDR3 consists of 15 residues. Trimming took off 5 bases at V and 3 bases at J, with 14 bases between the two ends.

CDR3 coding DNA: TGTGCCAGCAGTTTCTTGGCGGGTTTTAGCGAGAGCTCCTACAATGAGCAGTTCTTC. It codes for CASSFLAGFSESSYNEQFF. This chain joins TRBV28 and TRBJ2-1; D is possibly TRBD2 (5 bases). Germline CDR1 is MDHEN and CDR2 is SYDVKM. This CDR3 is 19 amino acids long. Trimming shortened V by 3 bases and J by 0 bases, and 21 bases separated the two germline ends.

J is TRBJ1-2 and V is TRBV28; 8 nucleotides match TRBD1. The J segment lost 4 bases and the V segment lost 5 bases, leaving 9 bases of the junction unmatched. The CDR3 consists of 15 residues. The germline gives CDR1 MDHEN, CDR2 SYDVKM. Here the CDR3 reads CASSGAGQGSYGYTF. In DNA, the CDR3 is TGTGCCAGCAGTGGTGCAGGACAGGGCTCCTATGGCTACACCTTC.

The rearrangement joins TRBV4-3 to TRBJ2-7; D not resolved. CDR1 is LGHNA and CDR2 is YSLEER in the germline V gene. Trimming stripped 1 base from V and 7 bases from J, with 11 bases between. This CDR3 comprises 13 residues. The CDR3 bases are TGCGCCAGCAGCCAAGGGTCTTCTCGGGAGCAGTACTTC. This encodes CASSQGSSREQYF.

This clone was found once. This rearrangement joins TRBV9 to TRBJ2-7; D not certain. Trimming cost V 2 bases and J 7 bases, with 13 bases left between them. CDR3 length equals 13 residues. Looked up from germline, CDR1 is SGDLS and CDR2 is YYNGEE. The CDR3 is CASSVGPPGEQYF. The CDR3 DNA follows: TGTGCCAGCAGCGTGGGTCCTCCCGGGGAGCAGTACTTC.

V usage is TRBV7-9 and J usage is TRBJ1-5; D gene unclear. The CDR3 sequence is 14 residues long. Between the trimmed V and J ends, which lost 8 bases and 3 bases, there was a span of 14 bases. Per germline, CDR1 SEHNR and CDR2 FQNEAQ (reference sequence). The CDR3 DNA is TGTGCCAGCGGAAAGGACTTAGACAATCAGCCCCAGCATTTT. Translating gives CASGKDLDNQPQHF. Based on the CDR3 plus reference TRBV7-9 and TRBJ1-5, the full variable domain is DTGVSQNPRHKITKRGQNVTFRCDPISEHNRLYWYRQTLGQGPEFLTYFQNEAQLEKSRLLSDRFSAERPKGSFSTLEIQRTEQGDSAMYLCASGKDLDNQPQHFGDGTRLSIL.

This sequence joins TRBV9 and TRBJ2-5, with 7 bases lining up with TRBD2. The CDR3 is 13 amino acids. The V gene's germline CDR1 is SGDLS and CDR2 YYNGEE. After removal of 1 base from V and 3 bases from J, the junction contained 0 bases not matched to a gene. The CDR3 DNA sequence: TGTGCCAGCAGCGTAAGCGGGAAAGAGACCCAGTACTTC. Protein: CASSVSGKETQYF.

This chain uses TRBV28 with TRBJ1-1; D may be TRBD1 (6 bases). V was pared by 5 bases and J by 1 base, with 14 bases between. The CDR3 has 15 residues. CDR1 and CDR2 from the germline V gene are MDHEN and SYDVKM. The CDR3 loop is CASSIRGAGNTEAFF. CDR3 DNA sequence: TGTGCCAGCAGTATCAGGGGCGCTGGGAACACTGAAGCTTTCTTT.

This clone was seen more than once but under ten times. CDR3 in amino acids: CASSAGTSGRFHYEQYF. In nucleotides, the CDR3 is TGTGCCAGTAGTGCCGGGACTAGCGGGAGGTTCCACTACGAGCAGTACTTC. The rearrangement uses TRBV19 and TRBJ2-7, with 15 bases lining up with TRBD2. Germline CDR1 is LNHDA and CDR2 is SQIVND (reference sequence). The CDR3 is made up of 17 amino acids. The J segment lost 3 bases and the V segment lost 5 bases, leaving 8 bases of the junction unmatched.

This clone was seen only a few times. This chain links TRBV27 with TRBJ1-2; TRBD1 matches at 11 bases. CDR3 length equals 14 residues. Germline V gene lookup returns CDR1 MNHEY and CDR2 SMNVEV (reference sequence). Trimming removed 3 bases from V and 7 bases from J; junction bases left unmatched: 4. The CDR3 DNA is TGTGCCAGCAGTTTCCGGACAGGGGGCACTGGCTACACCTTC. It codes for CASSFRTGGTGYTF.

Comments on this clone: This CDR3 is also generated by other DNA sequences in the sample. The chain combines TRBV7-2 with TRBJ1-2, with a tentative D call TRBD1 (5 bases). The germline V gene encodes CDR1 SGHTA and CDR2 FQGNSA. Trimming cost V 4 bases and J 4 bases, with 16 bases left between them. This CDR3 has 15 amino acids. The CDR3 loop reads CASSSEPGGRYGYTF. The CDR3 DNA sequence: TGTGCCAGCAGCTCTGAGCCCGGGGGACGCTATGGCTACACCTTC.

The chain couples TRBV30 to TRBJ1-5; D is unresolved. The germline gives CDR1 GTSNPN, CDR2 SVGIG (reference sequence). The CDR3 extends over 18 amino acids. V was cut by 2 bases and J by 0 bases, with 20 bases left in between. CDR3 nucleotides: TGTGCCTGGAGTTTCTCTCGCTGGAGAGGTGTTAGCAATCAGCCCCAGCATTTT. Encoded protein: CAWSFSRWRGVSNQPQHF.

The rearrangement joins TRBV4-3 to TRBJ2-5, with a possible D match to TRBD1 (5 bases). V lost 4 bases, J lost 7 bases, and 13 bases lay in between. From germline, CDR1 is LGHNA and CDR2 YSLEER. This CDR3 comprises 13 residues. As DNA, the CDR3 is TGCGCCAGCAGCCTGACGGATCAGGGGACCCAGTACTTC. Residues: CASSLTDQGTQYF.

This chain connects TRBV30 to TRBJ1-5, with TRBD1 as a possible D gene (6 bases). The CDR3 runs to 15 residues. Between the trimmed V and J ends, which lost 5 bases and 0 bases, there was a span of 14 bases. Germline V gene data show CDR1 as GTSNPN and CDR2 as SVGIG (reference sequence). The CDR3: CAWSRQVTSNQPQHF. CDR3 nucleotides: TGTGCCTGGTCGAGACAGGTGACTAGCAATCAGCCCCAGCATTTT.